The rows below give T cell receptor beta chains drawn from one sample of a study of beta chain features in type 1 diabetes. Data came from immunoSEQ multiplex PCR; TCRdb stores just in-frame clones and leaves some out. The sample has roughly 300,000 clones; 8% are singletons. The sequencing sample was made of central memory CD4+ T cells from blood. The receptors were sampled from a young woman in good health. Both conserved end residues are part of each CDR3.

v_call,cdr3_aa
TRBV7-2,CASSLDWGFGQPQHF
TRBV6-5,CASSLIGANTGELFF
TRBV4-3,CASSTRTRDKADTQYF
TRBV29-1,CSVDVSGSYNEQFF
TRBV19,CASSRGRANSGANVLTF
TRBV19,CASSPPRGTGTNYGYTF
TRBV11-2,CASSLKVLAGSYNEQFF
TRBV7-8,CASAGYTEAFF
TRBV21-1,CASSKVGLAAYEQYF
TRBV4-1,CASSQEGTAAGGQYF
TRBV29-1,CSCWDGDQPQHF
TRBV2,CASRPPRTSGRAGGSYNEQFF
TRBV7-9,CASETRQGRLNEQFF
TRBV28,CASTLLGTGGKNIQYF
TRBV9,CASSRPGLATGELFF
TRBV5-1,CASSSGLGYEQYF
TRBV2,CASTRDWAETQYF
TRBV7-2,CASSQQTGREEGYTF
TRBV14,CASSPWTGFNNEQFF
TRBV7-2,CASSGRQNSYNEQFF
TRBV11-2,CASSLTGTGEAFF